This TCR beta chain was identified in a study of early T cells in non-severe SARS-CoV-2 infection. Study information: Sequencing of unsorted whole blood was done on bulk RNA, leaving chains unpaired.

V trimming: 2 bases; J trimming: 2 bases; junction bases outside the gene matches: 3. This CDR3 region has 15 residues. TCRdb used MiXCR to reprocess the 5' RACE reads, holding one entry per CDR3 protein. The data show about 19,000 distinct CDR3 sequences, approximately 4.4% seen once. This clonotype appeared a single time. The chain uses TRBV12-3 or TRBV12-4 and TRBJ2-3; the match to TRBD2 covers 8 bases. The source is an adult who was a healthcare worker with PCR-confirmed SARS-CoV-2 infection or an uninfected control (not recorded which). The sample was whole blood. CDR3 nucleotide sequence: TGTGCCAGCAGTTTAACAGCGGGAGTCACAGATACGCAGTATTTT. This gives the protein CASSLTAGVTDTQYF.